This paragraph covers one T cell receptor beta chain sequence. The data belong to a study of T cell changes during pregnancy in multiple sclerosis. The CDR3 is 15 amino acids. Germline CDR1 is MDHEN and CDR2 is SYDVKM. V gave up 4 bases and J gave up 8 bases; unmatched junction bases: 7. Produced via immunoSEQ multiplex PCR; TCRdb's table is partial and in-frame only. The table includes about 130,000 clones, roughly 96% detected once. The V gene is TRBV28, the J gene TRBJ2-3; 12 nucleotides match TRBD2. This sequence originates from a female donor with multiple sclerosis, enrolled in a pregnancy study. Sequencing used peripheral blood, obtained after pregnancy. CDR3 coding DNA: TGTGCCAGCAGTTCAGGACTAGCGGGATGGGGTACGCAGTATTTT. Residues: CASSSGLAGWGTQYF.